The 21 T cell receptor beta chains below come from one sample, sequenced in a study of T-cell memory formation after mild COVID-19. TCRdb reanalysed the 5' RACE reads using MiXCR and keeps one entry per CDR3 protein. The sample shows fewer than 500,000 distinct CDR3 sequences, more than 20% of them seen only once. Sequencing was performed on PBMCs or a T cell subset sorted from them (not recorded which). The receptors derive from an adult woman who had mild COVID-19 (a few samples of this study predate the infection). Cell type and time point are not known.

CDR3 DNA: TGTGCCATCGGGGCGAACACCGGGGAGCTGTTTTTT. This encodes CAIGANTGELFF. The chain joins TRBV6-6 to TRBJ2-2, with D perhaps matching TRBD2 (5 bases). Germline lookup yields CDR1 MNHNY and CDR2 SVGAGI (reference sequence). V dropped 10 bases and J dropped 0 bases, with 6 bases sitting between them. The CDR3 covers 12 residues.

This clonotype has a handful of counts. The chain couples TRBV6-5 to TRBJ2-7, with D possibly being TRBD1 or TRBD2 (5 bases each). Germline V gene sequence: CDR1 MNHEY, CDR2 SVGAGI. The germline V and J ends were trimmed by 3 bases and 6 bases, with 15 bases remaining between them. This CDR3 comprises 14 residues. The DNA for the CDR3 is TGTGCCAGCAGTTATGACAGAGCTGGGAGCGAGCAGTACTTC. This gives the protein CASSYDRAGSEQYF.

The chain links TRBV7-6 to TRBJ2-1; 12 nucleotides align to TRBD2. CDR3 length equals 18 residues. V lost 3 bases to trimming and J lost 5 bases; unmatched junction nucleotides: 11. Germline assignment: CDR1 SGHVS and CDR2 FNYEAQ. CDR3 amino acids: CASSFSLAGGPEHNEQFF. In nucleotides, the CDR3 is TGTGCCAGCAGCTTTAGTCTAGCGGGAGGGCCAGAGCACAATGAGCAGTTCTTC.

The V gene is TRBV5-1, the J gene TRBJ2-3; 10 bases fit TRBD2. V lost 4 bases, J lost 2 bases, and 10 bases stayed unmatched. The CDR3 is made up of 17 amino acids. Germline CDR1 and CDR2: SGHRS and YFSETQ. CDR3 residues: CASSLATSGEYTDTQYF. The CDR3 nucleotides read TGCGCCAGCAGCCTGGCTACTAGCGGGGAGTACACAGATACGCAGTATTTT.

The rearrangement links TRBV12-3 or TRBV12-4 to TRBJ1-1; D gene unclear. V dropped 1 base and J dropped 2 bases, with 8 bases sitting between them. This CDR3 region has 14 residues. The CDR3 protein is CASSLGQINTEAFF. Written as DNA, the CDR3 is TGTGCCAGCAGTTTAGGACAAATTAACACTGAAGCTTTCTTT.

The chain is built from TRBV20-1 and TRBJ2-7; 7 nucleotides line up with TRBD1. The CDR3 is made up of 15 amino acids. After removal of 5 bases from V and 4 bases from J, the junction contained 14 bases not matched to a gene. CDR1 DFQATT and CDR2 SNEGSKA come from the germline V gene (reference sequence). Written as DNA, the CDR3 is TGCAGTGCTCCAGACCCCCAGGGGGTGGGATACGAGCAGTACTTC. Translation gives CSAPDPQGVGYEQYF.

This clonotype was detected only a few times. The chain joins TRBV12-3 or TRBV12-4 to TRBJ2-3; possible D gene TRBD2, 5 bases. The CDR3 is made up of 13 amino acids. V was trimmed by 3 bases and J by 14 bases, leaving 18 bases between them. In DNA, the CDR3 is TGTGCCAGCAGTTTGTCATATTTCGGAGGCGTGTATTTT. It yields the protein CASSLSYFGGVYF.

Only a few counts were recorded for this clonotype. The chain carries TRBV7-2 and TRBJ2-1; D is unclear. Deletions cut 3 bases from V and 0 bases from J, with 9 bases between. The CDR3 has 15 residues. Germline assignment: CDR1 SGHTA and CDR2 FQGNSA. The CDR3 reads CASSFQPRSYNEQFF. CDR3 DNA: TGTGCCAGCAGCTTTCAGCCTCGCTCCTACAATGAGCAGTTCTTC.

The rearrangement joins TRBV5-1 to TRBJ1-1; 9 positions agree with TRBD1. Losses at the gene ends were 6 bases for V and 1 base for J; bases not matched to a gene: 10. The CDR3 has 16 residues. In germline, CDR1 is SGHRS, CDR2 YFSETQ. Written as DNA, the CDR3 is TGCGCCAGCACCGACGCCCCGGGACAGGGGAACACTGAAGCTTTCTTT. Protein: CASTDAPGQGNTEAFF.

This clonotype was found a few times. The CDR3 reads CASMGTGSPEAFF. The CDR3 DNA sequence: TGTGCCAGCATGGGGACAGGGTCCCCTGAAGCTTTCTTT. The J gene is TRBJ1-1, the V gene TRBV6-6, with 9 bases that match TRBD1. Germline CDR1 reads MNHNY; CDR2 reads SVGAGI (reference sequence). CDR3 length equals 13 residues. The J segment lost 6 bases and the V segment lost 7 bases, leaving 6 bases of the junction unmatched.

A few counts support this clonotype. The gene calls are TRBV7-9 and TRBJ2-7, with 8 positions matching TRBD2. This CDR3 is built from 14 residues. Germline loops: CDR1 SEHNR, CDR2 FQNEAQ (reference sequence). Germline trimming cut 3 bases from V and 7 bases from J; bases unmatched to any gene: 8. CDR3 region: CASSLTPGGGEQYF. Written as DNA, the CDR3 is TGTGCCAGCAGCTTGACTCCGGGAGGGGGAGAGCAGTACTTC.

V gene TRBV12-3 or TRBV12-4 combines with J gene TRBJ1-1; 7 nucleotides agree with TRBD1. The CDR3 loop spans 14 amino acids. With 6 bases clipped from V and 4 bases from J, the junction kept 8 bases outside the gene matches. CDR3 region: CASRTTGSGTEAFF. The CDR3 nucleotides read TGTGCCAGCAGGACGACAGGGTCGGGCACTGAAGCTTTCTTT.

In regard to this clonotype: One junction end does not reproduce the germline sequence, and a read error may be involved. V is TRBV20-1 and J is TRBJ2-1, with TRBD2 identical over 10 bases. The CDR3 runs 14 residues. Per the germline V gene, CDR1 is DFQATT and CDR2 is SNEGSKA (reference sequence). The CDR3 sequence is CSARGVGLAEPTSF. For the CDR3, the DNA is TGCAGTGCTAGAGGGGTCGGACTAGCGGAACCTACATCCTTC.

This chain joins TRBV5-1 and TRBJ2-1, with 7 bases aligning to TRBD1. The CDR3 covers 17 residues. Germline V gives CDR1 SGHRS, CDR2 YFSETQ. V trimming: 0 bases; J trimming: 9 bases; junction bases outside the gene matches: 15. In DNA, the CDR3 is TGCGCCAGCAGCTTGGCGAGGACAGGCGAGAAGGCCGGTGAGCAGTTCTTC. Translating it yields CASSLARTGEKAGEQFF.

This clonotype was counted between two and nine times. This chain connects TRBV21-1 to TRBJ1-3; the table's D call of TRBD1 was not tested on the DNA. TRBV21-1 is flagged as a pseudogene. The CDR3 has 19 residues. The CDR3 bases are TGTGCCAGCAGCAAAGGGGGGACAGCTCGTGGATATCCTGGAAACACCATATATTTT. It codes for CASSKGGTARGYPGNTIYF.

This clonotype was picked up a small number of times. V and J are TRBV11-3 and TRBJ2-2; D is possibly TRBD2 (6 bases). The CDR3 loop spans 16 amino acids. Germline CDR1 and CDR2: SGHNT and YENEEA. The V end lost 5 bases, the J end lost 4 bases, and 17 bases lay between the germline ends. In DNA, the CDR3 is TGTGCCAGCAGCCCGAGGGCGGGACTTTTCACCGGGGAGCTGTTTTTT. Protein product: CASSPRAGLFTGELFF.

The chain joins TRBV27 to TRBJ2-7, with 10 bases fitting TRBD1. Trimming at V came to 4 bases and at J to 6 bases, leaving 15 bases not matched to a gene. The CDR3 totals 17 residues. Germline CDR1 and CDR2: MNHEY and SMNVEV (reference sequence). The CDR3 nucleotides are TGTGCCAGCAGTTACCACCATGGGACAGGGGCGCTGGCCGAGCAGTACTTC. Translation gives CASSYHHGTGALAEQYF.

This clonotype was counted only a few times. The chain uses TRBV12-3 or TRBV12-4 and TRBJ1-2, with 7 bases identical to TRBD1. The V gene end was trimmed by 5 bases and the J gene end by 6 bases; junction bases not matched to a gene: 6. The CDR3 has 13 amino acids. DNA for the CDR3: TGTGCCAGCAGTCGACCAGGGGGGGATGGCTACACCTTC. It encodes CASSRPGGDGYTF.

This chain uses TRBV11-2 with TRBJ1-6; possible D gene TRBD1, 6 bases. Trimming shortened V by 0 bases and J by 7 bases, and 13 bases separated the two germline ends. The CDR3 runs to 16 residues. Germline V gene sequence: CDR1 SGHAT, CDR2 FQNNGV. This chain's CDR3 is CASSLDPGTFNSPLHF. For the CDR3, the DNA is TGTGCCAGCAGCTTAGATCCCGGGACATTCAATTCACCCCTCCACTTT.

V usage is TRBV20-1 and J usage is TRBJ2-7, with 10 bases that match TRBD1. This CDR3 contains 15 residues. CDR1 is DFQATT and CDR2 is SNEGSKA in the germline V gene (reference sequence). The V segment lost 0 bases and the J segment 2 bases; nucleotides outside the gene matches: 4. CDR3 bases: TGCAGTGCTAGAGATGTCGGGACAGGGGCCTACGAGCAGTACTTC. It codes for CSARDVGTGAYEQYF.

This clonotype was counted a few times. The chain combines TRBV5-1 with TRBJ1-1, with 8 bases lining up with TRBD1. Germline assignment: CDR1 SGHRS and CDR2 YFSETQ. CDR3 length equals 14 residues. The J segment lost 4 bases and the V segment lost 3 bases, leaving 5 bases of the junction unmatched. The DNA of the CDR3 is TGCGCCAGCAGCTCTGGGCAGGGGGCCACTGAAGCTTTCTTT. It yields the protein CASSSGQGATEAFF.